Presented here are 22 T cell receptor beta chains from one specimen sequenced in a study of CD8 T cells in Susac syndrome. The RNA, about 0.45 to 1 ug, was put through reverse transcription using random hexamers. TCRdb processed the immunoSEQ multiplex PCR reads anew with MiXCR; each CDR3 protein has one entry. The data contain 150,000 to 200,000 distinct CDR3 sequences, approximately 93% of them singletons. Sequencing input: CD4+ T cells from PBMCs. The origin of the receptors is a human donor in good health.

The rearrangement uses TRBV24-1 and TRBJ2-2, with a possible D match to TRBD1 (6 bases). The CDR3 is 14 residues long. Trimming cost V 9 bases and J 0 bases, with 10 bases left between them. CDR1 and CDR2 (germline): KGHDR, SFDVKD. The CDR3 DNA reads TGTGCCACCCGTCCAGGGGCGAACACCGGGGAGCTGTTTTTT. Its translation: CATRPGANTGELFF.

The rearrangement uses TRBV5-1 and TRBJ1-6; weak D call: TRBD1 (5 bases). There are 15 residues in the CDR3. Germline CDR1 SGHRS, CDR2 YFSETQ. Trimming pared 2 bases from V and 6 bases from J, leaving 12 bases between. The CDR3 DNA reads as TGCGCCAGCAGCTTTACCGGGACTGTTAATTCACCCCTCCACTTT. This gives the protein CASSFTGTVNSPLHF.

The chain combines TRBV6-1 with TRBJ2-3; the match to TRBD1 covers 8 bases. The CDR3 contains 17 residues. Germline V gene sequence: CDR1 MNHNS, CDR2 SASEGT. Trimming cost V 4 bases and J 3 bases; bases outside gene matches: 12. As DNA, the CDR3 is TGTGCCAGCAGTGGAAATGACAGGGGTGGGCCGACAGATACGCAGTATTTT. Translation gives CASSGNDRGGPTDTQYF.

This chain joins TRBV12-3 or TRBV12-4 and TRBJ2-1, with D tentatively TRBD2 (6 bases). Between the trimmed V and J ends, which lost 2 bases and 15 bases, there was a span of 23 bases. This CDR3 contains 15 residues. DNA of the CDR3: TGTGCCAGCAGTTTAAAAATGAATAGCGGCGCCGCCGGGTTCTTC. It specifies CASSLKMNSGAAGFF.

This sequence joins TRBV12-5 and TRBJ1-2, with 8 positions matching TRBD1. The V segment lost 5 bases and the J segment 4 bases; nucleotides outside the gene matches: 6. The CDR3 totals 14 residues. Germline assignment: CDR1 LGHNT and CDR2 FRNRAP. CDR3 protein: CASGPGQGAYGYTF. The CDR3 DNA follows: TGTGCTAGTGGTCCCGGACAGGGTGCCTATGGCTACACCTTC.

V is TRBV6-5 and J is TRBJ1-2, with D possibly being TRBD1 (5 bases). The V end lost 4 bases, the J end lost 8 bases, and 11 bases lay between the germline ends. There are 12 residues in the CDR3. Germline V CDR1 and CDR2: MNHEY, SVGAGI. The CDR3 DNA follows: TGTGCCAGCAGTTCACAGGCGGAGGGCTACACCTTC. This encodes CASSSQAEGYTF.

This clonotype was recorded once. This chain links TRBV5-1 with TRBJ2-1; 10 bases match TRBD2. Germline V gene data show CDR1 as SGHRS and CDR2 as YFSETQ. With V trimmed by 4 bases and J by 0 bases, 13 bases remained unmatched. CDR3 size: 19 residues. CDR3 nucleotide sequence: TGCGCCAGCAGCCGCGGGCTAGCGGGGGCTAAAAGCTCCTACAATGAGCAGTTCTTC. It specifies CASSRGLAGAKSSYNEQFF. Supplemented by reference TRBV5-1 and TRBJ2-1, the full variable domain reads KAGVTQTPRYLIKTRGQQVTLSCSPISGHRSVSWYQQTPGQGLQFLFEYFSETQRNKGNFPGRFSGRQFSNSRSEMNVSTLELGDSALYLCASSRGLAGAKSSYNEQFFGPGTRLTVL.

This chain links TRBV28 with TRBJ1-4; D gene uncertain. The CDR3 totals 14 residues. Trimming stripped 6 bases from V and 0 bases from J, with 8 bases between. Germline lookup yields CDR1 MDHEN and CDR2 SYDVKM. CDR3 sequence (DNA): TGTGCCAGCAGCCCCGGGACAACTAATGAAAAACTGTTTTTT. Its protein is CASSPGTTNEKLFF.

This clonotype was seen only once. The J gene is TRBJ1-5, the V gene TRBV7-2; 7 bases are shared with TRBD1. Per germline, CDR1 SGHTA and CDR2 FQGNSA. CDR3 length equals 15 residues. V lost 2 bases to trimming and J lost 6 bases; unmatched junction nucleotides: 7. The CDR3 sequence is CASSLQGDGGQPQHF. CDR3 bases: TGTGCCAGCAGCTTACAGGGGGATGGGGGTCAGCCCCAGCATTTT.

CDR3 in amino acids: CASSSAASYNEQFF. CDR3 in DNA: TGTGCCAGCAGCTCCGCGGCCTCCTACAATGAGCAGTTCTTC. The chain is built from TRBV5-4 and TRBJ2-1; D ambiguous. The germline V gene has CDR1 SGHNT and CDR2 YYREEE (reference sequence). The V end was cut by 3 bases, the J end by 0 bases, with 7 bases between. The CDR3 consists of 14 residues. Combining the CDR3 with reference TRBV5-4 and TRBJ2-1 gives the whole variable domain ETGVTQSPTHLIKTRGQQVTLRCSSQSGHNTVSWYQQALGQGPQFIFQYYREEENGRGNFPPRFSGLQFPNYSSELNVNALELDDSALYLCASSSAASYNEQFFGPGTRLTVL.

This chain uses TRBV5-1 with TRBJ2-2, with TRBD1 identical over 9 bases. The V gene end was trimmed by 0 bases and the J gene end by 4 bases; junction bases not matched to a gene: 7. The CDR3 contains 17 residues. Germline CDR1 and CDR2: SGHRS and YFSETQ. In DNA, the CDR3 is TGCGCCAGCAGCTTGGGTCCGGACAGGGGTACCACCGGGGAGCTGTTTTTT. Translated: CASSLGPDRGTTGELFF.

The chain carries TRBV7-9 and TRBJ2-5, with 7 bases that match TRBD1. Germline V gene data show CDR1 as SEHNR and CDR2 as FQNEAQ (reference sequence). This CDR3 has 15 residues. Trimming took 5 bases from V and 5 from J; bases not matched to a gene: 11. The CDR3 sequence: CASSLKIGQAETQYF. The CDR3, as DNA: TGTGCCAGCAGCCTCAAGATTGGACAGGCCGAGACCCAGTACTTC.

The chain has TRBV2 and TRBJ2-1; D not certain. The germline gives CDR1 SNHLY, CDR2 FYNNEI. The CDR3 has 12 residues. Trimming shortened V by 7 bases and J by 8 bases, and 12 bases separated the two germline ends. CDR3 sequence: CASTTFTDEQFF. The CDR3 DNA follows: TGTGCCAGCACCACCTTTACGGATGAGCAGTTCTTC.

Written as DNA, the CDR3 is TGCGCCAGCAGCTTGGCCCACGGGACAGGACGTCGGGGGAACACTGAAGCTTTCTTT. As protein: CASSLAHGTGRRGNTEAFF. The chain couples TRBV5-1 to TRBJ1-1; 8 bases are shared with TRBD1. V was clipped by 0 bases and J by 1 base; unmatched bases: 14. The CDR3 spans 19 residues. Germline loops: CDR1 SGHRS, CDR2 YFSETQ.

The V call is TRBV25-1, the J call TRBJ1-6, with 7 bases fitting TRBD1. Germline V gene lookup returns CDR1 MGHDK and CDR2 SYGVNS. This CDR3 is 14 amino acids long. The trim removed 6 bases at V and 5 bases at J, leaving 4 bases unmatched. The CDR3 sequence: CASRMGQNNSPLHF. CDR3 bases: TGTGCCAGCAGGATGGGACAGAATAATTCACCCCTCCACTTT.

For the CDR3, the DNA is TGTGCCGGTCGGACAGGCAAAGAGACCCAGTACTTC. It is translated as CAGRTGKETQYF. V is TRBV2 and J is TRBJ2-5; 7 bases match TRBD1. Germline V gene sequence: CDR1 SNHLY, CDR2 FYNNEI. CDR3 length: 12 residues. The junction had 6 bases not matched to a gene; V was cut back by 11 bases and J by 3 bases.

V and J are TRBV2 and TRBJ1-3; D uncertain. The CDR3 runs to 16 residues. Trimming stripped 5 bases from V and 0 bases from J, with 14 bases between. Per germline, CDR1 SNHLY and CDR2 FYNNEI. This chain's CDR3 is CASSPDGPLSGNTIYF. CDR3 sequence (DNA): TGTGCCAGCAGTCCGGACGGTCCCCTCTCTGGAAACACCATATATTTT.

J is TRBJ2-6 and V is TRBV7-3, with 7 positions matching TRBD1. CDR1 and CDR2 from the germline V gene are SGHTA and FQGTGA. V lost 5 bases to trimming and J lost 0 bases; unmatched junction nucleotides: 10. The CDR3 runs 18 residues. In DNA form, the CDR3 reads TGTGCCAGCAGCCCGCTGGGGACAGCTAGCTCTGGGGCCAACGTCCTGACTTTC. It is translated as CASSPLGTASSGANVLTF. Combining the CDR3 with reference TRBV7-3 and TRBJ2-6 gives the whole variable domain GAGVSQTPSNKVTEKGKYVELRCDPISGHTALYWYRQSLGQGPEFLIYFQGTGAADDSGLPNDRFFAVRPEGSVSTLKIQRTERGDSAVYLCASSPLGTASSGANVLTFGAGSRLTVL.

V and J are TRBV20-1 and TRBJ1-1; no clear D gene. Germline V gene sequence: CDR1 DFQATT, CDR2 SNEGSKA (reference sequence). With 5 bases removed from V and 5 bases from J, the gap between germline ends came to 12 bases. This CDR3 is built from 12 residues. CDR3 coding DNA: TGCAGTGCTTCGCCGCGAAGGACTGAAGCTTTCTTT. Translation: CSASPRRTEAFF.

The V call is TRBV10-3, the J call TRBJ2-3; D is perhaps TRBD2 (5 bases). Germline CDR1 is ENHRY and CDR2 is SYGVKD. The CDR3 is made up of 13 amino acids. Trimming removed 7 bases at V and 8 bases at J, with 16 bases between. CDR3 sequence reads: CAIMFSASGTQYF. The CDR3 coding sequence is TGTGCCATCATGTTTAGCGCGTCGGGTACGCAGTATTTT.

The genes are TRBV9 and TRBJ1-5; a possible D gene is TRBD1 (5 bases). This CDR3 contains 14 residues. In germline, CDR1 is SGDLS, CDR2 YYNGEE. Trimming pared 0 bases from V and 5 bases from J, leaving 9 bases between. The chain's CDR3 is CASSVGGTDQPQHF. Here the CDR3 DNA reads TGTGCCAGCAGCGTAGGGGGGACCGATCAGCCCCAGCATTTT.

This clonotype came up a few times. The chain employs TRBV6-2 or TRBV6-3 and TRBJ2-1; D ambiguous. The V and J ends lost 2 bases and 5 bases respectively, with 7 bases between them. The CDR3 contains 13 residues. Germline CDR1 MNHEY, CDR2 SVGEGT. CDR3 sequence: CASSYTTHNEQFF. Here the CDR3 DNA reads TGTGCCAGCAGTTACACAACCCACAATGAGCAGTTCTTC.